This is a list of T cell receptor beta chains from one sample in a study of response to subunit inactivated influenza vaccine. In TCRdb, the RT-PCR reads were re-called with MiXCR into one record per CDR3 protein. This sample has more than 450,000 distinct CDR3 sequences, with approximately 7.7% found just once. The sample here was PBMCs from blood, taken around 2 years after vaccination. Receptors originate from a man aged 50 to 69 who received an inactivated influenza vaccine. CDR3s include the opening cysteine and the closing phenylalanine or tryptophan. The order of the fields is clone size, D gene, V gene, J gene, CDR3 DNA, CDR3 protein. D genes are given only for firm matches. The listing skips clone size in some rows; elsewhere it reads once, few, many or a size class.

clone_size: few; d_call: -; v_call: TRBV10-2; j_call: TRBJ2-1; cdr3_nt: TGCGCCAGCAGTGATGGACCGAACAATGAGCAGTTCTTC; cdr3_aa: CASSDGPNNEQFF
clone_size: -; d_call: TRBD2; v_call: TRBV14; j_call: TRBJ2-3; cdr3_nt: TGTGCCAGCAGCGCGACTAGCGGACACACAGATACGCAGTATTTT; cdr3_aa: CASSATSGHTDTQYF
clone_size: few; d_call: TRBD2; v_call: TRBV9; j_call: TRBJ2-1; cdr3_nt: TGTGCCAGCAGCGTATCCCAGGGGACTAGCGGGAGGAGCGAGCAGTTCTTC; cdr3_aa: CASSVSQGTSGRSEQFF
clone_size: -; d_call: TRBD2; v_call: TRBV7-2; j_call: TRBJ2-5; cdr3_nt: TGTGCCAGCAGCTTTCTAGCGGGAGGGCCTTTTGAGACCCAGTACTTC; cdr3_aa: CASSFLAGGPFETQYF
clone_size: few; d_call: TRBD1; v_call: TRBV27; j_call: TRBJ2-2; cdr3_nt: TGTGCCAGCAGTTGGACAGGGGCGGGGACCGGGGAGCTGTTTTTT; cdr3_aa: CASSWTGAGTGELFF
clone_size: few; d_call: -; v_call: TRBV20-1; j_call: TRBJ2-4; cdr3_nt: TGCAGTGCCCCCCGGTCTAGAAGAGCCAAAAACATTCAGTACTTC; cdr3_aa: CSAPRSRRAKNIQYF
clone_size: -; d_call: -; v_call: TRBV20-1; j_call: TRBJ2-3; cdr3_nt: TGCAGTGCGTTACAGGTGGATACGCAGTATTTT; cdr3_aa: CSALQVDTQYF
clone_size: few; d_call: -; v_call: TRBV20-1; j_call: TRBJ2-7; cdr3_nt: TGCAGTGCTAGAGAGGCAGAGACCTACGAGCAGTACTTC; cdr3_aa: CSAREAETYEQYF
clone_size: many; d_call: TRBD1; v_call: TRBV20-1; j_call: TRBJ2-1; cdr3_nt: TGCAGTGCACCCGCGAGGGGGCGGATTAATGAGCAGTTCTTC; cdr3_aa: CSAPARGRINEQFF
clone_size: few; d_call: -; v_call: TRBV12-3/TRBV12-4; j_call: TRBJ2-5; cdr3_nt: TGTGCCAGCAGTTTAGATGGCTGGACACCTAAGCAGTACTTC; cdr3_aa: CASSLDGWTPKQYF
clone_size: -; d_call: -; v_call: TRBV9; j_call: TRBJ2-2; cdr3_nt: TGTGCCAGCAGCGTATCTTTGGGGGGTCCGGGGGCCGGGGAGCTGTTTTTT; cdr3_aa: CASSVSLGGPGAGELFF
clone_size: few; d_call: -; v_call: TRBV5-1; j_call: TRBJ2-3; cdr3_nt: TGCGCCAGCTATGGAGGAGATACGCAGTATTTT; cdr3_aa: CASYGGDTQYF
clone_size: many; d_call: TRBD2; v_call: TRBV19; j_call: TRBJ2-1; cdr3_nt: TGTGCCAGTAGTTCAACCTTCGGGGGGGGATTCCAGTTCTTC; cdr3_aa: CASSSTFGGGFQFF
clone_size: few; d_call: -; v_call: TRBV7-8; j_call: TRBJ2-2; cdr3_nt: TGTGCCAGCAGCTTATTGGCGGCGGGACCTCTCGACGCGGAGCTGTTTTTT; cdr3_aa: CASSLLAAGPLDAELFF
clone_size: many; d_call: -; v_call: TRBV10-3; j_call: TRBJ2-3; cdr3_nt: TGTGCCATCAGTGCCAGGATCTCTAGCACAGATACGCAGTATTTT; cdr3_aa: CAISARISSTDTQYF
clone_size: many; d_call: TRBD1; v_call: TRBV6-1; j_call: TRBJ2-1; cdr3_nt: TGTGCCAGCAGGGTACAGGGGGCCGACTACTACAATGAGCAGTTCTTC; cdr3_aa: CASRVQGADYYNEQFF
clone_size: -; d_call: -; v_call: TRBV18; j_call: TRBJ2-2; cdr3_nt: TGTGCCAGCTCACCATTCGGCAGGGAAAGCACCGGGGAGCTGTTTTTT; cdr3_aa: CASSPFGRESTGELFF
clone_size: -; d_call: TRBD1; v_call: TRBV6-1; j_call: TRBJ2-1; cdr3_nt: TGTGCCAGCAGTGAACAGGGGGCGCGTCGTTATGAGCAGTTCTTC; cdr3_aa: CASSEQGARRYEQFF
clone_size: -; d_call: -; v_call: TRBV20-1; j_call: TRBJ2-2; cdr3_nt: TGCAGTGCTAGTGGTCAGGGGAACTTGGGGGAGCTGTTTTTT; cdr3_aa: CSASGQGNLGELFF
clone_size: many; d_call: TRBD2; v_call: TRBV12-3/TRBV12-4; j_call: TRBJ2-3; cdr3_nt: TGTGCCAGCAATTCTTGGGGGAGGGGCACAGATACGCAGTATTTT; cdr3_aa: CASNSWGRGTDTQYF
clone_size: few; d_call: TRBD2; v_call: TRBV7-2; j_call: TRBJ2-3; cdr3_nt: TGTGCCAGCAGCTCCTCTAGCGGGGGGGCGGGTACGCAGTATTTT; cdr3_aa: CASSSSSGGAGTQYF
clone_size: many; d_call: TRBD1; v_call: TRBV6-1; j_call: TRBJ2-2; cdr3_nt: TGTGCCAGCTTAAACAGGGGGCGGGAGACCGGGGAGCTGTTTTTT; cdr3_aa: CASLNRGRETGELFF
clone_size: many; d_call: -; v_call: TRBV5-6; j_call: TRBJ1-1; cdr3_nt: TGTGCCAGCAGCCTAGGGGGGGGCGTGCAAGCTTTCTTT; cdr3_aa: CASSLGGGVQAFF
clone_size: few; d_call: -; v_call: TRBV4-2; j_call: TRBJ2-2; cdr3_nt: TGTGCCAGCAGCCAAGATCAGGGCACCGGGGAGCTGTTTTTT; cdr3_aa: CASSQDQGTGELFF
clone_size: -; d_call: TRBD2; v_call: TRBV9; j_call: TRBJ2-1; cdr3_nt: TGTGCCAGCAGCTCCTCGGGACTAGCGGGAGTACATGAGCAGTTCTTC; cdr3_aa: CASSSSGLAGVHEQFF
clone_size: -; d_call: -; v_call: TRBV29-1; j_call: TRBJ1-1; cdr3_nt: TGCAGCGTTTCCCGCAGCGTGACGGCGGTGGGGGGCACTGAAGCTTTCTTT; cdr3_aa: CSVSRSVTAVGGTEAFF
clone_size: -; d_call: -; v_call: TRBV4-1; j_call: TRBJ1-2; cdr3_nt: TGCGCCAGCAGCCCCCTCGAGGGTACTAACTATGGCTACACCTTC; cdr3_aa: CASSPLEGTNYGYTF
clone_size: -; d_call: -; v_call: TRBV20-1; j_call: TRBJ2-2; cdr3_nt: TGCAGTGCTAGAGATGCAGGGACCGGCACCGGGGAGCTGTTTTTT; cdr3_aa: CSARDAGTGTGELFF
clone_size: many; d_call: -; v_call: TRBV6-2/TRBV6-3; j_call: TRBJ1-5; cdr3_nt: TGTGCCAGCCGTATAGACAGGTCCAGCAATCAGCCCCAGCATTTT; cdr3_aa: CASRIDRSSNQPQHF
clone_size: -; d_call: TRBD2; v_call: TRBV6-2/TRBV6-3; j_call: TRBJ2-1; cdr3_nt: TGTGCCAGCAGTAGGAGCGGGGAGGCGTTCAATGAGCAGTTCTTC; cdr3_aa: CASSRSGEAFNEQFF
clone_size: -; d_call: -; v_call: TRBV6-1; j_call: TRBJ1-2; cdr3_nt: TGTGCCAGCACCGAAGGGGGGCTAGCTAACTATGGCTACACCTTC; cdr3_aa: CASTEGGLANYGYTF
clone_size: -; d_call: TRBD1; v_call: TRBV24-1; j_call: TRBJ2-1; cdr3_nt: TGTGCCACCAGTGATTTAGGGACAGGGGTCTTCTTC; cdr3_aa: CATSDLGTGVFF
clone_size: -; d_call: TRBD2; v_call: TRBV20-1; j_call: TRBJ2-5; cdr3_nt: TGCAGTGTTCCGCGGGGGGGCCTAGAGACCCAGTACTTC; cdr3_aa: CSVPRGGLETQYF
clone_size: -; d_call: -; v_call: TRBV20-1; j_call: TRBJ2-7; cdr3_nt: TGCAGTGCTGGCGGAGGGGGCGCGGCATTAGACGAGCAGTACTTC; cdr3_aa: CSAGGGGAALDEQYF
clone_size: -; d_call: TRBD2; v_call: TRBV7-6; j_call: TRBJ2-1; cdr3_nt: TGTGCCAGCAGCGTTAGCGGGAGGGCCAGTCTTGAGCAGTTCTTC; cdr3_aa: CASSVSGRASLEQFF
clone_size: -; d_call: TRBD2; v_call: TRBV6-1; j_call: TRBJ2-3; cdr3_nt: TGTGCCAGCAGAGTGAGCGGGGGGCCGAGGACAGATACGCAGTATTTT; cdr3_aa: CASRVSGGPRTDTQYF
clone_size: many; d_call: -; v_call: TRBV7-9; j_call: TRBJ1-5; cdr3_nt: TGTGCCAGCAGCTTAGACGATCAGCCCCAGCATTTT; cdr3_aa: CASSLDDQPQHF
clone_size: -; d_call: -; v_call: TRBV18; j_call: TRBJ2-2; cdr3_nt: TGTGCCAGCTCACCGCGAGGCTACACCGGGGAGCTGTTTTTT; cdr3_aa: CASSPRGYTGELFF
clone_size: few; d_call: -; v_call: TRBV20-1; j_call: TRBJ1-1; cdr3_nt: TGCAGTCTACGGGGGACTGAAGCTTTCTTT; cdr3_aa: CSLRGTEAFF
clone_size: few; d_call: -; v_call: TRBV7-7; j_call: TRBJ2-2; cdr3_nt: TGTGCTAGCAGCCCCTCGACCCGCGGCGGGGAGCTGTTTTTT; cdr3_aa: CASSPSTRGGELFF
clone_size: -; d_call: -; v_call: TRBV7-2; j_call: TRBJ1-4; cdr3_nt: TGTGCCAGCAGCTTAGGAAGCCTGGCGGGTGAAAAACTGTTTTTT; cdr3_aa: CASSLGSLAGEKLFF
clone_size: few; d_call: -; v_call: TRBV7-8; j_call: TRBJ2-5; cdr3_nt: TGTGCCAGCAGCTTCCTCGGGACCCGACGGGGGACCCAGTACTTC; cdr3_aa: CASSFLGTRRGTQYF
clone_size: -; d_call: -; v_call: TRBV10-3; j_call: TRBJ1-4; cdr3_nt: TGTGCCATCAGTGAGTCTTTCCAGGGTTTGTATGAAAAACTGTTTTTT; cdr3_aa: CAISESFQGLYEKLFF
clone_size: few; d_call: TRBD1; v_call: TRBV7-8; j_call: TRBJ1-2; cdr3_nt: TGTGCCAGCAGTTCACATACAGGGGGCTATGGCTACACCTTC; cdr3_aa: CASSSHTGGYGYTF
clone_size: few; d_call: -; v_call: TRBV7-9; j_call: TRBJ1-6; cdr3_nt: TGTGCCAGCAGCCCCGGTGGGGGTAGAAATTCACCCCTCCACTTT; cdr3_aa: CASSPGGGRNSPLHF
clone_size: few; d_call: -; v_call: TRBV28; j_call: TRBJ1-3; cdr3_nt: TGTGCCAGCAGTTTTGCGAGCTCTGGAAACACCATATATTTT; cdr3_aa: CASSFASSGNTIYF